This T cell receptor (beta chain) was identified during a study of shared T cell receptors in the human thymus (dated by TCRdb to about 2021). Concerning the study at large: The study examined how self-reactive, shared T-cell receptor alpha chains are generated in the human thymus.

In the case of this clone: Which antigen it targets is not known. Qualities for individual bases were not recorded, and no much larger clone is one base off.

CDR1 and CDR2 were assigned from the germline V gene as MDHEN and SYDVKM. V trim: 5 bases; J trim: 7 bases; unmatched bases: 9. Reading from cysteine to phenylalanine, the CDR3 counts 15 amino acids. Only CDR3 DNA remains: 45 bases, in frame from the first base. Libraries were built with the immunoSEQ multiplex PCR assay. This is the immuneACCESS table as TCRdb keeps it, with only in-frame sequences that have V and J called. A part of the clones is gone; compared with another copy, unresolved V genes explain less than half, and the rest is unexplained. This sample lists roughly 700,000 clones; around 89% were detected once. The ten top clones hold about 0.01% of the sample. The sample also formed part of further work on human thymus T cells. The second study's paper adds: In Finland, the donors were immunologically healthy infants who were having open corrective cardiac surgery for congenital heart defects. The thymus tissue came from surgical resects taken out during corrective cardiac surgery. Usage of V and J gene segments appeared to be biased in both the thymic and the peripheral blood repertoires. The related research reported highly overlapping thymic TCR repertoires among unrelated individuals. The study described the TCR alpha and beta repertoires in roughly 8 infant thymus samples and a handful of matching peripheral blood samples. Donor ages ranging from about 7 to 250 days were recorded, and roughly six male and a couple of female infants were included in the cohort. After being mechanically released from the tissue, thymocytes were kept at -70 degrees C in pellets of about 8.5-34 million cells. A QIAsymphony instrument was used to extract genomic DNA from frozen cell pellets. The immunoSEQ multiplex PCR assay was used to amplify the TCRB and TCRAD loci from a standardized quantity of quality-controlled genomic DNA. The amplicons spanned the V(D)J region and were long enough to cover the CDR3 and allow V and J genes to be identified. Amplicon sequencing was performed on an Illumina platform through the commercial immunoSEQ service. Corrections for primer bias and sequencing errors followed previously described methods, while TCRAD and TCRB definitions were based on the IMGT database. The repertoires were analysed using immunoSEQ Analyzer 3.0 and VDJTools for basic statistics, V/J segment usage, diversity estimates, rarefaction and pairwise overlap. Diversity was estimated using the Chao1, ChaoE, Efron-Thisted, Shannon and inverse Simpson indices, and was also estimated on datasets down-sampled to the size of the smallest sample. Repertoire overlap was determined by strict matching of CDR3 nucleotide sequence, V gene and J gene, and Jaccard-based multidimensional scaling clustering was applied. On average, thymus samples gave 750,000 to 1,000,000 unique TCRB clonotypes, whereas blood samples gave about 84,000.

The origin of this receptor is a boy younger than two with a congenital heart defect. Donor details come from another sample of the same person, matched by shared clones. Sequenced material: thymocytes. The rearrangement combines TRBV28 with TRBJ2-7; TRBD1 aligns with 12 central bases. The DNA sequence follows: TGTGCCAGCAGTCTCCGGGACAGGGGGCGCAGAGAGCAGTACTTC. Translation gives CASSLRDRGRREQYF. With the rest looked up from the reference TRBV28 and TRBJ2-7 genes rather than sequenced, the full variable domain is DVKVTQSSRYLVKRTGEKVFLECVQDMDHENMFWYRQDPGLGLRLIYFSYDVKMKEKGDIPEGYSVSREKKERFSLILESASTNQTSMYLCASSLRDRGRREQYFGPGTRLTVT.